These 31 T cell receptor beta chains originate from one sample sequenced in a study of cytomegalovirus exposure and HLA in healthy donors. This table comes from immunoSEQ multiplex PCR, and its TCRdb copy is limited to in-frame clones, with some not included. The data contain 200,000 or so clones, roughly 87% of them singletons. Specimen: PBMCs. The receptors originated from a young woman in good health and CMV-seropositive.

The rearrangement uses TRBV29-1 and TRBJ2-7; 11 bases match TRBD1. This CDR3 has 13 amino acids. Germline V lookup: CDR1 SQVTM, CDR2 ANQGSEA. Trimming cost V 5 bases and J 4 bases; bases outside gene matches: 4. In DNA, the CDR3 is TGCAGCGTTCGGACAGGGGGCGGGTACGAGCAGTACTTC. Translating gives CSVRTGGGYEQYF.

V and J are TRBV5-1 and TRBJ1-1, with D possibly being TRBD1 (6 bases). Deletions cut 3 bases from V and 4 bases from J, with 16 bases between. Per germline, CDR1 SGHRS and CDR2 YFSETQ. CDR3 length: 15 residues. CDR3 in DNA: TGCGCCAGCAGCTCACCCACAGGGTTTATCACTGAAGCTTTCTTT. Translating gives CASSSPTGFITEAFF. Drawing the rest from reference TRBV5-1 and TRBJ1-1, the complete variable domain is KAGVTQTPRYLIKTRGQQVTLSCSPISGHRSVSWYQQTPGQGLQFLFEYFSETQRNKGNFPGRFSGRQFSNSRSEMNVSTLELGDSALYLCASSSPTGFITEAFFGQGTRLTVV.

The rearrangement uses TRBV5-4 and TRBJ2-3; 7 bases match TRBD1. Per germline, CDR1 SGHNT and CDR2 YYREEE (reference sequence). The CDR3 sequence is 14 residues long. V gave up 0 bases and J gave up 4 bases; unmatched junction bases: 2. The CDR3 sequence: CASSLGQGSDTQYF. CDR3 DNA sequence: TGTGCCAGCAGCTTGGGACAGGGATCAGATACGCAGTATTTT.

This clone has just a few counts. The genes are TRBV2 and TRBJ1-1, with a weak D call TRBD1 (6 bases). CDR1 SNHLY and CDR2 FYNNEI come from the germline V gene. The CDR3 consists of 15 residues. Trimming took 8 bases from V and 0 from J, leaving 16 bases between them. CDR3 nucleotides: TGTGCCAGCTCCCTTCCGCAGGGGATGAACACTGAAGCTTTCTTT. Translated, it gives CASSLPQGMNTEAFF.

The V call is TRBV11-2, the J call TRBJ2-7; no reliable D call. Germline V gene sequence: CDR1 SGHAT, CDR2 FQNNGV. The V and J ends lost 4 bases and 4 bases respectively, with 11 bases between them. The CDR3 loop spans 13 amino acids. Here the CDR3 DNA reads TGTGCCAGCAGCTGGCGCGCAGGATACGAGCAGTACTTC. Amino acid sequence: CASSWRAGYEQYF.

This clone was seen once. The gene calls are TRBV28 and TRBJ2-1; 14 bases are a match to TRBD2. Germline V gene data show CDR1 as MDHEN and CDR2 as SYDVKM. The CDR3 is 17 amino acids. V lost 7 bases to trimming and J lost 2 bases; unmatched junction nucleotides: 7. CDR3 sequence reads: CASTGTSGRGAYNEQFF. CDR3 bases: TGTGCCAGCACCGGGACTAGCGGGAGAGGAGCCTACAATGAGCAGTTCTTC.

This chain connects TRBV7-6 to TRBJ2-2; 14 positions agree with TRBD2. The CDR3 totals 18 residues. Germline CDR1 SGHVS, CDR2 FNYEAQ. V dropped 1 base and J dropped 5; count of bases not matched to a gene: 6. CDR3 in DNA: TGTGCCAGCAGCTTAGTTGGACTAGCGGGAGGCGGGACCGGGGAGCTGTTTTTT. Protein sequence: CASSLVGLAGGGTGELFF.

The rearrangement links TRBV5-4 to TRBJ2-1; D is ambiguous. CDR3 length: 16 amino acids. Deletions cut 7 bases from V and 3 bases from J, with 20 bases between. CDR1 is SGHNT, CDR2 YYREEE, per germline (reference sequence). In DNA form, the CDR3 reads TGTGCCAGCGGTAGCTTTGAACCTTTACTCTACAATGAGCAGTTCTTC. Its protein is CASGSFEPLLYNEQFF.

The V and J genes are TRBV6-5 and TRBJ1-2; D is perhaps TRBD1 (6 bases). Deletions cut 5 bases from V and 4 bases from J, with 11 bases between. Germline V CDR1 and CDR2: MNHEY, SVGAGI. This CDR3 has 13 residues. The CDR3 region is CASSKGQPYGYTF. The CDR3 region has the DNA TGTGCCAGCAGTAAAGGACAGCCCTATGGCTACACCTTC.

The CDR3 DNA reads TGTGCCAGCATAAGACAGGCTTGGAATCAGCCCCAGCATTTT. Translation: CASIRQAWNQPQHF. The V gene is TRBV28, the J gene TRBJ1-5, with a possible D match to TRBD1 (6 bases). V gave up 7 bases and J gave up 4 bases, with 14 bases separating them. The V gene's germline CDR1 is MDHEN and CDR2 SYDVKM. The CDR3 has 14 amino acids.

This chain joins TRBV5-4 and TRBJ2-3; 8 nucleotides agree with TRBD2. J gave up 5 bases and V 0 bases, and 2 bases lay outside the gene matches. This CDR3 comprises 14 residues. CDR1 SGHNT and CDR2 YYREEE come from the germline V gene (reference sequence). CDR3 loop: CASSLERELDTQYF. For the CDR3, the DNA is TGTGCCAGCAGCTTGGAGCGGGAGCTAGATACGCAGTATTTT.

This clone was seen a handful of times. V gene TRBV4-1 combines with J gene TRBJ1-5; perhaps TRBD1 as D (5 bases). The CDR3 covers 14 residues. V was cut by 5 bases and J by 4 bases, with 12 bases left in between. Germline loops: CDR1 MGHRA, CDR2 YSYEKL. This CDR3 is CASSAGTLNQPQHF. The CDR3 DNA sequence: TGCGCCAGCAGCGCTGGGACTTTAAATCAGCCCCAGCATTTT.

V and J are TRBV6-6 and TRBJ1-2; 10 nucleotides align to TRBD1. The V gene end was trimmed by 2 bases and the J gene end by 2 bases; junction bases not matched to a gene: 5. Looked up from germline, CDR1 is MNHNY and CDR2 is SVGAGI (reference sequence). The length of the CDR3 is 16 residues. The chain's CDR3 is CASSYRTGGGNYGYTF. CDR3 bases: TGTGCCAGCAGTTACCGGACAGGGGGTGGCAACTATGGCTACACCTTC.

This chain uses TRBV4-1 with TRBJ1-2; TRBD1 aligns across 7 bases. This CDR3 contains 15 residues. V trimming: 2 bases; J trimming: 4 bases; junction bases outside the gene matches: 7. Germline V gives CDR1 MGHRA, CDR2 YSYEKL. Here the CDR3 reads CASSQRTDRAYGYTF. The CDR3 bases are TGCGCCAGCAGCCAACGAACAGACAGGGCCTATGGCTACACCTTC.

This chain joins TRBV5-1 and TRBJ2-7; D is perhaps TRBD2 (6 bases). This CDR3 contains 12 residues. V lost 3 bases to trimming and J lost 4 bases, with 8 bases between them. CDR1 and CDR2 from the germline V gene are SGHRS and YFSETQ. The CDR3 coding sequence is TGCGCCAGCAGCTGGCGGGGTTACGAGCAGTACTTC. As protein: CASSWRGYEQYF.

CDR3 region: CASSPFREGYEQYF. The CDR3 DNA sequence: TGTGCCAGCAGCCCTTTTCGGGAGGGCTACGAGCAGTACTTC. This chain joins TRBV9 and TRBJ2-7, with TRBD2 matching 8 bases. This CDR3 has 14 amino acids. Germline V gene lookup returns CDR1 SGDLS and CDR2 YYNGEE. J was trimmed by 3 bases and V by 4 bases; bases with no gene match: 6.

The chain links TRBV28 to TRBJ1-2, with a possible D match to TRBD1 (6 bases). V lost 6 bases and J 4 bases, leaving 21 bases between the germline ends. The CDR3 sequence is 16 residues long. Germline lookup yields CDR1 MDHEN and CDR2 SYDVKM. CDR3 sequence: CASSIHPRGAGYGYTF. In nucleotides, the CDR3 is TGTGCCAGCAGCATACACCCCAGGGGCGCGGGCTATGGCTACACCTTC.

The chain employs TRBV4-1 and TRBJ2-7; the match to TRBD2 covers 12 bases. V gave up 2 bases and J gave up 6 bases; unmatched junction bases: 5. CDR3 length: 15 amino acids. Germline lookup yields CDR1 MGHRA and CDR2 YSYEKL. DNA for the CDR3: TGCGCCAGCAGCCAACCGACTAGCGGGAGCTCCGAGCAGTACTTC. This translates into CASSQPTSGSSEQYF.

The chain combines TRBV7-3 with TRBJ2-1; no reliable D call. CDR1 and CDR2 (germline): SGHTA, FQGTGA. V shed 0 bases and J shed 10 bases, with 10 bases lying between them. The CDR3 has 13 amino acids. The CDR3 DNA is TGTGCCAGCAGCTTAACGCGGAGAAACGAGCAGTTCTTC. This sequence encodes CASSLTRRNEQFF.

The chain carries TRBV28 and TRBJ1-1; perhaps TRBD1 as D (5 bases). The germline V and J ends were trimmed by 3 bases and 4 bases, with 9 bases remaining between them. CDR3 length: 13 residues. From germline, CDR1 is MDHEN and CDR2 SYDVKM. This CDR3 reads CASSFRVGTEAFF. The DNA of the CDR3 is TGTGCCAGCAGTTTCAGGGTTGGCACTGAAGCTTTCTTT.

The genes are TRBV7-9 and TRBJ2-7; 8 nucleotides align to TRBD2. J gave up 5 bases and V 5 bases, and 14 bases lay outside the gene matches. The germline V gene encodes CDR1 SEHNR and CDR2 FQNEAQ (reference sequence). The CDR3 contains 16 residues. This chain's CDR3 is CASSPNPPGLADEQYF. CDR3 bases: TGTGCCAGCAGCCCAAACCCGCCCGGACTAGCCGACGAGCAGTACTTC.

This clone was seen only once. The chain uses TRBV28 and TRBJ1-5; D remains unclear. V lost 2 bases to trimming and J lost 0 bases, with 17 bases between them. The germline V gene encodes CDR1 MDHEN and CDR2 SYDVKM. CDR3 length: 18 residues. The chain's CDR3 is CASSLARPNALSNQPQHF. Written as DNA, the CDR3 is TGTGCCAGCAGTTTAGCGCGGCCGAACGCCCTTAGCAATCAGCCCCAGCATTTT. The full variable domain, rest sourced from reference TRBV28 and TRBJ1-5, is DVKVTQSSRYLVKRTGEKVFLECVQDMDHENMFWYRQDPGLGLRLIYFSYDVKMKEKGDIPEGYSVSREKKERFSLILESASTNQTSMYLCASSLARPNALSNQPQHFGDGTRLSIL.

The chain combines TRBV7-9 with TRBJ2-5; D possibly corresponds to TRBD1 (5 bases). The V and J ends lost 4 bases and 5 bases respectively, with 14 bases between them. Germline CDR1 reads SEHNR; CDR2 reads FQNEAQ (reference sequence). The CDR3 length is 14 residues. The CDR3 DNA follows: TGTGCCAGCAGCTCCGGCAGGGTCTGGGAGACCCAGTACTTC. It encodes CASSSGRVWETQYF.

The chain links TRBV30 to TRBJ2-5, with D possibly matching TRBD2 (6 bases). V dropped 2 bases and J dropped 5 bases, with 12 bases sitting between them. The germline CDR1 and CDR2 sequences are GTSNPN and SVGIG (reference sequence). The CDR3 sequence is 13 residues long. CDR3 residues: CAWSPPGGETQYF. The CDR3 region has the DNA TGTGCCTGGAGTCCCCCTGGGGGGGAGACCCAGTACTTC.

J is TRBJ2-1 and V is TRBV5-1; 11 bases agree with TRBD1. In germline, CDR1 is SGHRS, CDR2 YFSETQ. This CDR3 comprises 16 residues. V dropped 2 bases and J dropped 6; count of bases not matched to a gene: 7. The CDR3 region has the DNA TGCGCCAGCAGCTTTTTCGGGACAGGGGGTATCAATGAGCAGTTCTTC. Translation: CASSFFGTGGINEQFF.

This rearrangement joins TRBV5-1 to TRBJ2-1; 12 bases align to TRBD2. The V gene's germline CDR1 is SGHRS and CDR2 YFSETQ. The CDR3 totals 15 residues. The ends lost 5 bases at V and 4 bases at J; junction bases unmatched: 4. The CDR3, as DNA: TGCGCCAGCAGAACCGGGACTAGCGGGTACAATGAGCAGTTCTTC. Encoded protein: CASRTGTSGYNEQFF.

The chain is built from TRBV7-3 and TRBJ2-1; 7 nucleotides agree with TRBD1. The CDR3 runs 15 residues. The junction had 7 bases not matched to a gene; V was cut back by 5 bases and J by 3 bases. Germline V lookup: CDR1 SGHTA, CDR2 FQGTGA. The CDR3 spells CASSPPQGVYNEQFF. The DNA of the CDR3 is TGTGCCAGCAGCCCGCCCCAGGGGGTCTACAATGAGCAGTTCTTC.

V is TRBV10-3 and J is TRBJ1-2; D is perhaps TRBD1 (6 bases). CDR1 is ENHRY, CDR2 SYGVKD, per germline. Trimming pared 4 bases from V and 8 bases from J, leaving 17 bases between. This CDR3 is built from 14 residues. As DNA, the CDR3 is TGTGCCATCAGTGTCCAACAGGGTGCATGGGGCTACACCTTC. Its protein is CAISVQQGAWGYTF.

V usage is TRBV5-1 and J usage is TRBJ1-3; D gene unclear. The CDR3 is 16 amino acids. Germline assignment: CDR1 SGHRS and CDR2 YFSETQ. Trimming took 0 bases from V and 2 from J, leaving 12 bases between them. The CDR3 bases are TGCGCCAGCAGCTTGGAGCCCTTGAGGCCTGGAAACACCATATATTTT. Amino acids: CASSLEPLRPGNTIYF. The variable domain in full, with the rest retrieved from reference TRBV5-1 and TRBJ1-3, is KAGVTQTPRYLIKTRGQQVTLSCSPISGHRSVSWYQQTPGQGLQFLFEYFSETQRNKGNFPGRFSGRQFSNSRSEMNVSTLELGDSALYLCASSLEPLRPGNTIYFGEGSWLTVV.

Here the CDR3 reads CASRGGREGWAEAFF. The DNA of the CDR3 is TGTGCCAGCAGGGGGGGTCGGGAGGGATGGGCTGAAGCTTTCTTT. The chain joins TRBV6-5 to TRBJ1-1; the D gene is possibly TRBD1 (5 bases). Trimming stripped 6 bases from V and 6 bases from J, with 20 bases between. From germline, CDR1 is MNHEY and CDR2 SVGAGI. This CDR3 contains 15 residues.

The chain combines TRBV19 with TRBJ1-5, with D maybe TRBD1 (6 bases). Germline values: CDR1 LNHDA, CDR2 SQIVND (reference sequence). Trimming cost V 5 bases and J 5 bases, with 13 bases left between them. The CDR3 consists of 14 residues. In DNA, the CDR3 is TGTGCCAGTAGTGTATACTCAGGGGATCAGCCCCAGCATTTT. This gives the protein CASSVYSGDQPQHF.